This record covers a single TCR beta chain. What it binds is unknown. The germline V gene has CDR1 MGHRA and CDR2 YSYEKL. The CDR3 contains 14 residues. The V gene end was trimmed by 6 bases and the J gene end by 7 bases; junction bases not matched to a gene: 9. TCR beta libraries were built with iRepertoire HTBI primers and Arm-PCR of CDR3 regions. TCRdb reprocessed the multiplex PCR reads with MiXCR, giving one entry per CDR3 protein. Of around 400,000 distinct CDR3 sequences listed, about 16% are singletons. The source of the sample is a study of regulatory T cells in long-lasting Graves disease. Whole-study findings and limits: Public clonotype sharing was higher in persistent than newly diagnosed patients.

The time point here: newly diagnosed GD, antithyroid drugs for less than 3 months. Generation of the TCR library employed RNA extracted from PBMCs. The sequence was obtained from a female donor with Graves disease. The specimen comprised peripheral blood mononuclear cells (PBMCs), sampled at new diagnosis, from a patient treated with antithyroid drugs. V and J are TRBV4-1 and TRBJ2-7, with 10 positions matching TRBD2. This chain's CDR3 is CASRRLAGLREQYF. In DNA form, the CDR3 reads TGCGCCAGCAGGCGACTAGCGGGTTTACGAGAGCAGTACTTC.